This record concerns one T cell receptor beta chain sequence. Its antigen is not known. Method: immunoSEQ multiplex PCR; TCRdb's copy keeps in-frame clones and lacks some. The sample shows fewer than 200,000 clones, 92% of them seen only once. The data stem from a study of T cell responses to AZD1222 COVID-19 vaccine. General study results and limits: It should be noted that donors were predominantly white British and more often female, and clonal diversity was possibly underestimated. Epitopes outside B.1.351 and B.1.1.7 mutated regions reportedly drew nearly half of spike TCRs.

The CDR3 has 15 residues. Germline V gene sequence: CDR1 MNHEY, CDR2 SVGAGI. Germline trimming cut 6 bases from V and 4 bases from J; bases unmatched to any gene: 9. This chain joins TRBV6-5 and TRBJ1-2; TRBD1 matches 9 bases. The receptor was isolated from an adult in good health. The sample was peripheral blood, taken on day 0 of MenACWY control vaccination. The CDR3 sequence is CASRDRGSLGYGYTF. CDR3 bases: TGTGCCAGCAGGGACAGGGGATCCTTAGGCTATGGCTACACCTTC.